These T cell receptor beta chains were read from a single sample in a study of control samples from healthy donors and cancer patients. Some clones are missing from TCRdb's copy, which holds only in-frame ones; the method was immunoSEQ multiplex PCR. The sample includes 80,000 or so clones, around 92% of them seen just once. The sample consisted of blood. All receptors come from a woman aged 55-69 years in good health. The CDR3 runs from the conserved cysteine through the conserved F or W. D genes are given only for firm matches.

TRBJ1-1,14,TRBV4-1,TRBD1,CASSPPDRAGEAFF
TRBJ2-5,17,TRBV6-6,NA,CASSRTLGGTTQETQYF
TRBJ1-1,14,TRBV6-5,NA,CASSYSGVNTEAFF
TRBJ2-1,13,TRBV12-3/TRBV12-4,NA,CASSLEGYNEQFF
TRBJ1-5,13,TRBV6-5,NA,CASRGARGQPQHF
TRBJ2-5,12,TRBV28,NA,CASSSGKETQYF
TRBJ1-2,14,TRBV7-3,NA,CASSLTPRDYGYTF
TRBJ1-1,13,TRBV28,NA,CASSPYLATEAFF
TRBJ2-7,16,TRBV28,TRBD1,CASSPNRRTGPYEQYF
TRBJ2-3,16,TRBV24-1,TRBD2,CATSDFVAGRTDTQYF
TRBJ2-1,11,TRBV7-2,NA,CASSLFSEQFF
TRBJ1-1,13,TRBV19,NA,CASSWGADTEAFF
TRBJ2-5,14,TRBV7-2,TRBD2,CASSLLAGGETQYF
TRBJ1-5,14,TRBV11-2,NA,CASSLGAVNQPQHF
TRBJ1-2,15,TRBV19,TRBD1,CASRYRGQANYGYTF
TRBJ1-2,12,TRBV5-4,NA,CASSLYAYGYTF
TRBJ1-2,14,TRBV6-5,NA,CASSLDTANYGYTF
TRBJ2-2,14,TRBV6-5,NA,CASSYSGGTGELFF
TRBJ2-7,14,TRBV6-6,TRBD1,CASNFGTGTYEQYF
TRBJ1-5,13,TRBV12-3/TRBV12-4,NA,CASRAAGNQPQHF
TRBJ1-5,13,TRBV6-5,NA,CASTGRVNQPQHF
TRBJ2-7,17,TRBV2,TRBD1,CASSEALHAGGSNEQYF
TRBJ2-3,16,TRBV19,TRBD2,CASKERGLAVTDTQYF
TRBJ1-2,14,TRBV29-1,TRBD1,CSVYQGGRGPGYTF
TRBJ2-3,14,TRBV11-1,NA,CASSQGGATDTQYF
TRBJ1-5,15,TRBV24-1,TRBD1,CATSEPGGAEQPQHF
TRBJ2-3,17,TRBV7-9,TRBD2,CASSPGTSGRWADTQYF
TRBJ1-5,15,TRBV24-1,NA,CATSEAGIDNQPQHF
TRBJ2-7,19,TRBV3-1/TRBV3-2,TRBD2,CASSQPRTSGTSRDYEQYF
TRBJ1-2,13,TRBV5-4,NA,CASSTTGNYGYTF
TRBJ1-1,13,TRBV28,TRBD1,CASSLSTGIEAFF
TRBJ2-1,14,TRBV12-5,TRBD1,CASGAGGSYNEQFF
TRBJ1-5,14,TRBV6-5,NA,CASTGQGGDQPQHF
TRBJ1-5,14,TRBV2,NA,CASTESDSHQPQHF
TRBJ2-7,14,TRBV19,NA,CASSMNYETYEQYF
TRBJ1-4,16,TRBV15,NA,CATSSGTAATNEKLFF
TRBJ1-2,12,TRBV28,TRBD1,CASDQGAGGYTF